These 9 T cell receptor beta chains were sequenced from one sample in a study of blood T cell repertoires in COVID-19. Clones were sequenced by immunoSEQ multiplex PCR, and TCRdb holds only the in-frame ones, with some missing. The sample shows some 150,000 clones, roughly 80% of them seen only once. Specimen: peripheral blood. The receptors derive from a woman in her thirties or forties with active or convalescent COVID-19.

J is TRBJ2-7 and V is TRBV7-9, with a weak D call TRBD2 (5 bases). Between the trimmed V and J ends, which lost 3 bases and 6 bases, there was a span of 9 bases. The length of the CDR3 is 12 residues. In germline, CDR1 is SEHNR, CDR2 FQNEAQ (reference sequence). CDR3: CASSFGETEQYF. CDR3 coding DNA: TGTGCCAGCAGCTTCGGGGAGACCGAGCAGTACTTC.

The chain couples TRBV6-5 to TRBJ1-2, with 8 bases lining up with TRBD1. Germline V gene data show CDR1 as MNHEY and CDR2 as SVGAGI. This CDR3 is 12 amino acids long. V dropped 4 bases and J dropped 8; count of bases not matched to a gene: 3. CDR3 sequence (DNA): TGTGCCAGCAGTTTCCGGACAGGGGGCTACACCTTC. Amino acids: CASSFRTGGYTF.

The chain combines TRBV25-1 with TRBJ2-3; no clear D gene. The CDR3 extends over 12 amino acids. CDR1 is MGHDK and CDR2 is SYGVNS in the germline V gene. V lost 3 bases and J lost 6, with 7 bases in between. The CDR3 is CASSDHGDTQYF. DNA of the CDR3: TGTGCCAGCAGTGACCACGGGGATACGCAGTATTTT.

The CDR3 DNA is TGTGCCAGCAGCTTGGGACTAGCGGGGGGCCGGGGAGATACGCAGTATTTT. This gives the protein CASSLGLAGGRGDTQYF. The V and J genes are TRBV7-2 and TRBJ2-3; 15 bases map to TRBD2. This CDR3 comprises 17 residues. J was trimmed by 5 bases and V by 3 bases; bases with no gene match: 6. CDR1 is SGHTA and CDR2 is FQGNSA in the germline V gene.

CDR3 loop: CASSSRQGEQYF. The CDR3 DNA sequence: TGTGCCAGCAGCTCAAGACAGGGGGAGCAGTACTTC. J is TRBJ2-7 and V is TRBV5-5; the match to TRBD1 covers 8 bases. Losses at the gene ends were 3 bases for V and 7 bases for J; bases not matched to a gene: 3. The CDR3 runs to 12 residues. Per the germline V gene, CDR1 is SGHKS and CDR2 is YYEKEE (reference sequence).

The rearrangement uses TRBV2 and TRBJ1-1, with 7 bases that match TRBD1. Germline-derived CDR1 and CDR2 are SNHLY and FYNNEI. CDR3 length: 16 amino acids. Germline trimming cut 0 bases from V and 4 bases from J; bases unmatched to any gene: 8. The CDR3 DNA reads TGTGCCAGCAGTGAAGCCCCTCCGGGACAGAGCACTGAAGCTTTCTTT. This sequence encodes CASSEAPPGQSTEAFF.

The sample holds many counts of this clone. In DNA, the CDR3 is TGTGCCAGCAGTTCACTAGCGGGTGCCTACAATGAGCAGTTCTTC. As protein: CASSSLAGAYNEQFF. J is TRBJ2-1 and V is TRBV28; TRBD2 matches at 9 bases. Germline CDR1 reads MDHEN; CDR2 reads SYDVKM. V shed 4 bases and J 2 bases; nucleotides not matched to a gene: 3. The CDR3 consists of 15 residues.

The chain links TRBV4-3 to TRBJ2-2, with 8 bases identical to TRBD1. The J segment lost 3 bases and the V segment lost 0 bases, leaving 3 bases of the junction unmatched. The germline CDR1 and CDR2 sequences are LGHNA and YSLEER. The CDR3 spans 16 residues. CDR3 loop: CASSQETGVYTGELFF. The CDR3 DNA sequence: TGCGCCAGCAGCCAAGAGACAGGGGTCTACACCGGGGAGCTGTTTTTT.

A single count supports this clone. CDR3: CASSFERRGTEAFF. The CDR3 nucleotides read TGTGCCAGCAGCTTTGAGCGGCGTGGGACTGAAGCTTTCTTT. V is TRBV5-5 and J is TRBJ1-1; no clear D gene. CDR1 and CDR2 (germline): SGHKS, YYEKEE (reference sequence). Trimming took 2 bases from V and 5 from J, leaving 13 bases between them. There are 14 residues in the CDR3.